Below are 24 T cell receptor beta chains sequenced from a single sample in a study of human T cells and chemical hapten exposure. Time point here: patch test 1, 2 weeks after DPC sensitization. Regarding treatment: therapeutic diphenylcyclopropenone sensitization with weekly scalp DPC. TCRdb passed the RACE reads through MiXCR, listing each CDR3 protein once. This sample has approximately 57,000 distinct CDR3 sequences, with over 7.5% found just once. This material consisted of whole blood, taken in connection with sensitization to the hapten diphenylcyclopropenone (DPC). The receptors stem from a woman in her forties with alopecia areata. Some clones in this sample may be carry-over from other donors' samples.

The CDR3: CASSTGTDLSGPQHF. CDR3 nucleotide sequence: TGTGCCAGCTCGACCGGGACAGACCTCTCTGGGCCCCAGCATTTT. V is TRBV6-6 and J is TRBJ1-5, with TRBD1 matching 7 bases. With V trimmed by 8 bases and J by 9 bases, 16 bases remained unmatched. Germline V gives CDR1 MNHNY, CDR2 SVGAGI (reference sequence). CDR3 length: 15 amino acids.

V gene TRBV29-1 combines with J gene TRBJ2-3, with unresolved D. Germline-derived CDR1 and CDR2 are SQVTM and ANQGSEA. Trimming cost V 3 bases and J 4 bases, with 2 bases left between them. CDR3 length: 10 amino acids. CDR3 residues: CSVDSDTQYF. The CDR3 DNA sequence: TGCAGCGTTGATTCAGATACGCAGTATTTT.

The table lists this clonotype with many counts. V usage is TRBV5-1 and J usage is TRBJ1-1; perhaps TRBD1 as D (5 bases). The germline V and J ends were trimmed by 3 bases and 0 bases, with 12 bases remaining between them. Germline V gene sequence: CDR1 SGHRS, CDR2 YFSETQ. CDR3 length equals 15 residues. CDR3 coding DNA: TGCGCCAGCAGCTCATCGACAGACCTGAACACTGAAGCTTTCTTT. This codes for CASSSSTDLNTEAFF.

This clonotype was detected only a few times. This chain uses TRBV28 with TRBJ2-2; 8 nucleotides align to TRBD1. The CDR3 totals 14 residues. Trimming removed 8 bases from V and 6 bases from J; junction bases left unmatched: 8. The germline V gene encodes CDR1 MDHEN and CDR2 SYDVKM. This chain's CDR3 is CASQGAGSPGELFF. The CDR3 bases are TGTGCCAGCCAGGGGGCAGGGAGCCCCGGGGAGCTGTTTTTT.

The table lists this clonotype with many counts. The chain combines TRBV7-8 with TRBJ1-6; D is unresolved. V lost 5 bases and J 0 bases, leaving 17 bases between the germline ends. Germline CDR1 SGHVS, CDR2 FQNEAQ. The CDR3 has 18 amino acids. The CDR3 DNA is TGTGCCAGCAGCGTAACAACCAGTGGGAGCTCCTATAATTCACCCCTCCACTTT. As protein: CASSVTTSGSSYNSPLHF.

This sequence joins TRBV19 and TRBJ2-2; TRBD1 might be the D (5 bases). With 4 bases removed from V and 3 bases from J, the gap between germline ends came to 9 bases. The CDR3 consists of 14 residues. From germline, CDR1 is LNHDA and CDR2 SQIVND (reference sequence). The CDR3 region has the DNA TGTGCCAGTAGTAGTCAGGGATACACCGGGGAGCTGTTTTTT. Translated: CASSSQGYTGELFF.

This clonotype was counted only a few times. CDR3 DNA: TGTGCCAGCAGCACCGGGACAGGGGGCGCAGATACGCAGTATTTT. It codes for CASSTGTGGADTQYF. J is TRBJ2-3 and V is TRBV6-4; 12 bases map to TRBD1. The junction had 5 bases not matched to a gene; V was cut back by 6 bases and J by 4 bases. The CDR3 consists of 15 residues. Germline V gene data show CDR1 as MRHNA and CDR2 as SNTAGT.

The genes are TRBV25-1 and TRBJ2-1, with 9 bases matching TRBD2. The CDR3 length is 19 residues. Germline trimming cut 1 base from V and 1 base from J; bases unmatched to any gene: 11. The germline V gene has CDR1 MGHDK and CDR2 SYGVNS. The CDR3 DNA is TGTGCCAGCAGTGAATGGAAGGGGAGCGGGGGGCAATCCTACAATGAGCAGTTCTTC. It specifies CASSEWKGSGGQSYNEQFF.

This clonotype has ten or more counts. The chain combines TRBV15 with TRBJ2-7; D ambiguous. The V and J ends lost 0 bases and 2 bases respectively, with 5 bases between them. There are 13 residues in the CDR3. The germline CDR1 and CDR2 sequences are LNHNV and YYDKDF (reference sequence). CDR3: CATSREQTYEQYF. The CDR3, as DNA: TGTGCCACCAGCAGAGAACAGACCTACGAGCAGTACTTC. The full variable domain, its missing parts supplied by reference TRBV15 and TRBJ2-7, is DAMVIQNPRYQVTQFGKPVTLSCSQTLNHNVMYWYQQKSSQAPKLLFHYYDKDFNNEADTPDNFQSRRPNTSFCFLDIRSPGLGDTAMYLCATSREQTYEQYFGPGTRLTVT.

Remarks on this clonotype: Possible read error: a much larger clone is one base away. V usage is TRBV28 and J usage is TRBJ2-3, with 9 positions matching TRBD2. The CDR3 consists of 14 residues. Germline V gene data show CDR1 as MDHEN and CDR2 as SYDVKM. J lost 8 bases, V lost 4 bases, and 7 bases had no gene match. The DNA for the CDR3 is TGTGCCAGCAGTTCTGCTAGCGGGGTGGTTACGCAGTATTTT. This sequence encodes CASSSASGVVTQYF.

Turning to this clonotype: A read error may explain this, as a much larger clone is one base away. J is TRBJ2-5 and V is TRBV10-3; D not resolved. CDR1 is ENHRY and CDR2 is SYGVKD in the germline V gene. The CDR3 loop spans 13 amino acids. V lost 5 bases and J lost 4, with 11 bases in between. CDR3 sequence: CAISSASTETQYF. DNA of the CDR3: TGTGCCATCAGTTCGGCTAGTACAGAGACCCAGTACTTC.

This clonotype was observed at least ten times. The genes are TRBV29-1 and TRBJ2-6; TRBD1 is a possible D gene (5 bases). In germline, CDR1 is SQVTM, CDR2 ANQGSEA. CDR3 length: 14 amino acids. The V end lost 8 bases, the J end lost 1 base, and 12 bases lay between the germline ends. This CDR3 reads CSTETGSGANVLTF. The CDR3 DNA reads as TGCAGCACTGAAACAGGATCTGGGGCCAACGTCCTGACTTTC.

This chain connects TRBV2 to TRBJ1-2, with 8 bases aligning to TRBD1. Losses at the gene ends were 9 bases for V and 4 bases for J; bases not matched to a gene: 10. The CDR3 runs 14 residues. Germline V lookup: CDR1 SNHLY, CDR2 FYNNEI. The CDR3 sequence is CASMRQGSSYGYTF. The CDR3 DNA is TGTGCCAGTATGAGACAGGGGAGTTCCTATGGCTACACCTTC.

This clonotype was counted only a few times. The V gene is TRBV5-4, the J gene TRBJ2-5; D not resolved. The CDR3 sequence is 14 residues long. In germline, CDR1 is SGHNT, CDR2 YYREEE (reference sequence). Trimming pared 2 bases from V and 1 base from J, leaving 9 bases between. The CDR3 bases are TGTGCCAGCAGCTTTGACACTTTCCAAGAGACCCAGTACTTC. It encodes CASSFDTFQETQYF.

This chain joins TRBV7-9 and TRBJ2-3; 10 bases are shared with TRBD2. CDR3 length equals 15 residues. Germline values: CDR1 SEHNR, CDR2 FQNEAQ (reference sequence). V shed 4 bases, J shed 4 bases, and the junction held 5 bases outside the gene matches. CDR3 region: CASSSKRGGPDTQYF. The CDR3 bases are TGTGCCAGCAGCTCAAAGCGGGGGGGCCCAGATACGCAGTATTTT.

The chain employs TRBV4-1 and TRBJ2-5; unclear D gene. V was trimmed by 1 base and J by 4 bases, leaving 4 bases between them. The CDR3 is made up of 12 amino acids. CDR1 is MGHRA and CDR2 is YSYEKL in the germline V gene. Here the CDR3 DNA reads TGCGCCAGCAGCCAAGTTTCAGAGACCCAGTACTTC. Residues: CASSQVSETQYF.

This clonotype was seen repeatedly, ten times or more. The rearrangement joins TRBV7-8 to TRBJ2-2; D is ambiguous. The CDR3 has 17 amino acids. Germline V CDR1 and CDR2: SGHVS, FQNEAQ. Trimming cost V 3 bases and J 7 bases, with 21 bases left between them. CDR3 DNA sequence: TGTGCCAGCAGCTTCCGCAGGTCCCCATTAGTGGTCGGGGAGCTGTTTTTT. Translated, it gives CASSFRRSPLVVGELFF.

This clonotype was counted ten times or more. The chain carries TRBV5-1 and TRBJ2-2; TRBD1 is a possible D gene (5 bases). Germline values: CDR1 SGHRS, CDR2 YFSETQ. V lost 4 bases, J lost 5 bases, and 12 bases lay in between. This CDR3 spans 14 amino acids. CDR3 coding DNA: TGCGCCAGCAGCCCCCTTCAGGGAACCGGGGAGCTGTTTTTT. This encodes CASSPLQGTGELFF.

In this sample, this clonotype turned up many times. The chain has TRBV7-7 and TRBJ2-2, with D uncertain. Germline CDR1 is SSHAT and CDR2 is FNYEAQ (reference sequence). Deletions cut 5 bases from V and 3 bases from J, with 16 bases between. This CDR3 region has 16 residues. CDR3 region: CASSHRPPGDTGELFF. CDR3 DNA: TGTGCCAGCAGCCATAGACCCCCTGGGGACACCGGGGAGCTGTTTTTT.

This clonotype was detected only a few times. V is TRBV7-3 and J is TRBJ2-7, with D tentatively TRBD2 (6 bases). The V gene's germline CDR1 is SGHTA and CDR2 FQGTGA. V lost 2 bases, J lost 3 bases, and 14 bases lay in between. There are 15 residues in the CDR3. CDR3 sequence reads: CASSLQSGEVYEQYF. As DNA, the CDR3 is TGTGCCAGCAGCTTACAATCGGGGGAGGTCTACGAGCAGTACTTC.

The genes are TRBV7-9 and TRBJ2-1; D is undetermined. V was cut by 1 base and J by 9 bases, with 4 bases left in between. Germline CDR1 reads SEHNR; CDR2 reads FQNEAQ (reference sequence). The CDR3 extends over 11 amino acids. CDR3 in amino acids: CASSLDTEQFF. CDR3 nucleotides: TGTGCCAGCAGCTTAGATACTGAGCAGTTCTTC.

The table lists this clonotype with many counts. This rearrangement joins TRBV9 to TRBJ2-5; D gene unclear. This CDR3 comprises 14 residues. Per germline, CDR1 SGDLS and CDR2 YYNGEE. V was trimmed by 0 bases and J by 3 bases, leaving 9 bases between them. The CDR3 here is CASSVEPTEETQYF. DNA of the CDR3: TGTGCCAGCAGCGTAGAACCTACCGAAGAGACCCAGTACTTC.

This clonotype was detected ten times or more. The chain links TRBV7-9 to TRBJ2-5; D is uncertain. The CDR3 covers 12 residues. Trimming stripped 5 bases from V and 11 bases from J, with 15 bases between. Germline values: CDR1 SEHNR, CDR2 FQNEAQ (reference sequence). DNA of the CDR3: TGTGCCAGCAGCCTATCGGACCAGTTTCAGTACTTC. It encodes CASSLSDQFQYF.

In this sample, this clonotype turned up many times. The genes are TRBV25-1 and TRBJ2-7; no clear D gene. The germline gives CDR1 MGHDK, CDR2 SYGVNS. V was clipped by 5 bases and J by 0 bases, with 11 bases between them. The CDR3 has 14 amino acids. The CDR3 loop reads CASSRGESSYEQYF. CDR3 DNA: TGTGCCAGCAGTAGAGGAGAGAGCTCCTACGAGCAGTACTTC.